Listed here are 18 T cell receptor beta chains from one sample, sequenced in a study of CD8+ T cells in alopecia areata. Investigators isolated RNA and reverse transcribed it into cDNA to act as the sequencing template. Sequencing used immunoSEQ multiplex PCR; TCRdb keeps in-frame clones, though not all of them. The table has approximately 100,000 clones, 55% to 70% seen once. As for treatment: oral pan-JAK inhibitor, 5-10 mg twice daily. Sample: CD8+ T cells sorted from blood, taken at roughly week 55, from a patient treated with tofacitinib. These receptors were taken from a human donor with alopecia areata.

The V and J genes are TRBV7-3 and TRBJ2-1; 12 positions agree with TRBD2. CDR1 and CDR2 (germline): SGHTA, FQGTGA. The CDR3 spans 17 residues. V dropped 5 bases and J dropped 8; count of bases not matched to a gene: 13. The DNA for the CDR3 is TGTGCCAGCAGCCAGACGTCCCTAGCGGGGGGGTTGGATGAGCAGTTCTTC. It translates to CASSQTSLAGGLDEQFF. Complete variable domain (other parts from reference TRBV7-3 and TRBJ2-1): GAGVSQTPSNKVTEKGKYVELRCDPISGHTALYWYRQSLGQGPEFLIYFQGTGAADDSGLPNDRFFAVRPEGSVSTLKIQRTERGDSAVYLCASSQTSLAGGLDEQFFGPGTRLTVL.

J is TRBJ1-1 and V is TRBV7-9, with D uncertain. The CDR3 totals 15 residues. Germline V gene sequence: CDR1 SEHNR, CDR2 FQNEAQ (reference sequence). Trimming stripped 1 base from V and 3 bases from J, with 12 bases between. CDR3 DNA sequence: TGTGCCAGCAGCTTAGTAGGGTGGGTGGACACTGAAGCTTTCTTT. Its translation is CASSLVGWVDTEAFF.

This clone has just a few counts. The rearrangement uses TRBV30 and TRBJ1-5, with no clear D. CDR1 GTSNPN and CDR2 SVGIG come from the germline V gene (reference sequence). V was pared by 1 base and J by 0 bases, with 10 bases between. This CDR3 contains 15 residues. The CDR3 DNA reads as TGTGCCTGGAGTGAGGGAGACCATAGCAATCAGCCCCAGCATTTT. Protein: CAWSEGDHSNQPQHF.

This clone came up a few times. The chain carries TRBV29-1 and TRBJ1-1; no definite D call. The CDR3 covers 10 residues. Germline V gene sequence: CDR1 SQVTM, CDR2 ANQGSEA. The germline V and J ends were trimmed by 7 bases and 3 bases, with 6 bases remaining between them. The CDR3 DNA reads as TGCAGCGGGGTAGACACTGAAGCTTTCTTT. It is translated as CSGVDTEAFF.

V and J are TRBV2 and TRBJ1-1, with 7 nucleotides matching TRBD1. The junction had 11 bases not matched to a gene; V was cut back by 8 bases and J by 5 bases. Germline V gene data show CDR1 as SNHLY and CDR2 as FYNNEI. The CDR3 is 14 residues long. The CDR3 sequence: CASLGQAVETEAFF. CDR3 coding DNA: TGTGCCAGCCTCGGACAGGCCGTAGAGACTGAAGCTTTCTTT.

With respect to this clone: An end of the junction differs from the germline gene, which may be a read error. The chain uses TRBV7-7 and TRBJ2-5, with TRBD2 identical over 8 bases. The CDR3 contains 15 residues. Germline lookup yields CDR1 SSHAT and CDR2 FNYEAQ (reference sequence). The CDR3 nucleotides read TGTGCTAGCAGCTTTCTTAGCGGGGCTGGAGAGACCCAGTACTTC. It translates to CASSFLSGAGETQYF.

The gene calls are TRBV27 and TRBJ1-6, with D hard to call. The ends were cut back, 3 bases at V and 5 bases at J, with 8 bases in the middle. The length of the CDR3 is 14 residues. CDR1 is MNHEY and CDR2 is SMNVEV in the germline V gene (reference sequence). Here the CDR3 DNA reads TGTGCCAGCAGTTTCGGACTGGATAATTCACCCCTCCACTTT. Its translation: CASSFGLDNSPLHF.

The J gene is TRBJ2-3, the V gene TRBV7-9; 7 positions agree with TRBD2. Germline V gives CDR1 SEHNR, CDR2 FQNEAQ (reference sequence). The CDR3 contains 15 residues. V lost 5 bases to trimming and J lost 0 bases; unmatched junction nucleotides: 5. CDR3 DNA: TGTGCCAGCAGCGACGGGGAGGGGAGCACAGATACGCAGTATTTT. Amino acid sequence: CASSDGEGSTDTQYF.

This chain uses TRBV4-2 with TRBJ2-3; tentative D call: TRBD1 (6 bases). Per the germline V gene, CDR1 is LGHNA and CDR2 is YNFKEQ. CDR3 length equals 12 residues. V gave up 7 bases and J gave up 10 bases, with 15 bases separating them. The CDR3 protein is CASMVTRGAQYF. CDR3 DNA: TGTGCCAGCATGGTGACCAGGGGAGCGCAGTATTTT.

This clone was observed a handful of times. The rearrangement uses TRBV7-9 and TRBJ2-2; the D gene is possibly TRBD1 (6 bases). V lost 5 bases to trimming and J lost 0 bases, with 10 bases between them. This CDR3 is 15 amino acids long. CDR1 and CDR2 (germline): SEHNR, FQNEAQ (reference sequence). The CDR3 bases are TGTGCCAGCAGCGGACAGACCCCGAACACCGGGGAGCTGTTTTTT. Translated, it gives CASSGQTPNTGELFF.

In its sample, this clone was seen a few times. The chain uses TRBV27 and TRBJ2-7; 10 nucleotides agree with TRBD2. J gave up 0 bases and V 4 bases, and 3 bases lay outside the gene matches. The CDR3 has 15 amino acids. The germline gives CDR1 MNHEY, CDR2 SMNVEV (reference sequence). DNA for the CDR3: TGTGCCAGCAGTTGGACTAGCGGCGCCTCCTACGAGCAGTACTTC. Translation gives CASSWTSGASYEQYF.

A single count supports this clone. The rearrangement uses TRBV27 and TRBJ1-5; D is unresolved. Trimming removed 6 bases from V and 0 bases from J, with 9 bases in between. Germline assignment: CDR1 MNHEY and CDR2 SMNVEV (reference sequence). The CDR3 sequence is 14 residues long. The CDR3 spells CASRRVYSNQPQHF. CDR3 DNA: TGTGCCAGCAGGAGAGTCTATAGCAATCAGCCCCAGCATTTT.

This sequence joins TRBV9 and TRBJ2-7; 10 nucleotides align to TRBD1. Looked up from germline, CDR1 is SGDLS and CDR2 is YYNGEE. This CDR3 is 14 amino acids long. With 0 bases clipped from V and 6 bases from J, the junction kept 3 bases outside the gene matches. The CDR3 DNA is TGTGCCAGCAGCGTAGGGACAGGGGGGCTCGAGCAGTACTTC. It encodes CASSVGTGGLEQYF.

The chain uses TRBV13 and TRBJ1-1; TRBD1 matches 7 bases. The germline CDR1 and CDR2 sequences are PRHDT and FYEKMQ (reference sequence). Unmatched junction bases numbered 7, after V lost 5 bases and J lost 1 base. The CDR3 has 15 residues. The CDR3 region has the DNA TGTGCCAGCAGCCCCCGGACAGGTCGGAACACTGAAGCTTTCTTT. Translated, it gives CASSPRTGRNTEAFF.

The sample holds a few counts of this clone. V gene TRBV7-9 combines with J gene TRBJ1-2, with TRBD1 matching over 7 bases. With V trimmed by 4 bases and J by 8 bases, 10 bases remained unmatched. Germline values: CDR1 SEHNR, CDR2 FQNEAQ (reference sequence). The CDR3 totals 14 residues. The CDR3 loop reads CASSSGTEKGGYTF. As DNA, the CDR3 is TGTGCCAGCAGCTCCGGGACAGAAAAGGGAGGCTACACCTTC.

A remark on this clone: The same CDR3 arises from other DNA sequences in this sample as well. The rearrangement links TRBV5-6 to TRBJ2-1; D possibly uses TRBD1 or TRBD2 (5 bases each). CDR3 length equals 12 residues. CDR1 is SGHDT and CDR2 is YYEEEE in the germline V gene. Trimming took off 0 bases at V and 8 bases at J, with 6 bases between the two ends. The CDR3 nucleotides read TGTGCCAGCAGCTTGGTGGGGGATGAGCAGTTCTTC. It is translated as CASSLVGDEQFF.

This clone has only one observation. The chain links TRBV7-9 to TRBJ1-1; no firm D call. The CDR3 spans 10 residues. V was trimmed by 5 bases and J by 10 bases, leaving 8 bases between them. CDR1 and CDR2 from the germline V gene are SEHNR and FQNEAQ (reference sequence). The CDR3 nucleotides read TGTGCCAGCAGCCAACCACCAGCTTTCTTT. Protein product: CASSQPPAFF.

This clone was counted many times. This CDR3 reads CASMDWDNEQFF. In nucleotides, the CDR3 is TGTGCCAGTATGGACTGGGACAATGAGCAGTTCTTC. This chain uses TRBV19 with TRBJ2-1; a possible D gene is TRBD2 (5 bases). The germline V and J ends were trimmed by 7 bases and 5 bases, with 9 bases remaining between them. The CDR3 has 12 residues. Germline V gene lookup returns CDR1 LNHDA and CDR2 SQIVND (reference sequence).